This TCR beta chain was documented in a study of blood T cell repertoires in COVID-19. Study details: There were acute and convalescent COVID-19 samples, and they came from the United States, Italy and Spain. PBMCs, B-cell-depleted T cells, or T cells were the source of the cDNA or gDNA that made up the material.

This CDR3 is 15 amino acids long. The germline gives CDR1 SGDLS, CDR2 YYNGEE. The V end was cut by 4 bases, the J end by 3 bases, with 13 bases between. Seattle patient enrollment occurred during active infection, with longitudinal follow-up thereafter. Authors' data handling: Counts of nucleated cells, estimated from reference gene primer amplification, were obtained. The protocol was immunoSEQ multiplex PCR, while the TCRdb copy is restricted to in-frame clones and leaves out a portion. Clonal size and the V and J genes are those of that table, whereas D and trimming came from the DNA. The sample carries 100,000 to 150,000 clones, about 89% recorded once.

What was sequenced was peripheral blood. The receptor was isolated from a woman in her seventies with COVID-19, enrolled during active disease. The chain combines TRBV9 with TRBJ1-4; D is undetermined. The DNA for the CDR3 is TGTGCCAGCAGCCGGGTGGATAAGGCTAATGAAAAACTGTTTTTT. It translates to CASSRVDKANEKLFF.